This T cell receptor (beta chain) was profiled in a study of CD8 T cells in ankylosing spondylitis. Germline values: CDR1 SGHNT, CDR2 YENEEA. Trimming cost V 8 bases and J 8 bases; bases outside gene matches: 10. CDR3 length: 14 amino acids. The table lists this clonotype with a few counts. What it binds is not known. Generation of TCR beta libraries employed quantitative 5'-RACE incorporating molecular barcodes. TCRdb analysed the 5' RACE reads with MiXCR anew, one entry per CDR3 protein. The sample comprises about 500,000 distinct CDR3 sequences, about 12% of which are singletons, and approximately 6.2% rests with the top ten. Notes on the study in general: In ankylosing spondylitis blood, a motif of eight highly homologous TCR beta variants appeared characteristic. Within peripheral blood, clones linked to disease were CD8+ and relatively rare. There was reportedly significant enrichment of clones that were disease-linked in matched ankylosing spondylitis synovial fluid. Earlier literature documents some of the motif variants in reactive arthritis synovial fluid and blood.

The chain has TRBV11-3 and TRBJ2-2; 8 bases fit TRBD1. The sample was blood, either unsorted or a sorted T cell fraction (not recorded which). This clonotype was sampled from a male donor with ankylosing spondylitis. The DNA of the CDR3 is TGTGCCAGCCACCTAGGAGGGGACAGGGGGGAGCTGTTTTTT. Translating gives CASHLGGDRGELFF. Combining the CDR3 with reference TRBV11-3 and TRBJ2-2 gives the whole variable domain EAGVVQSPRYKIIEKKQPVAFWCNPISGHNTLYWYLQNLGQGPELLIRYENEEAVDDSQLPKDRFSAERLKGVDSTLKIQPAELGDSAVYLCASHLGGDRGELFFGEGSRLTVL.